Described below is a single T cell receptor (beta chain) sequence and its context. This may be a read error, as it is one base from a much larger clone. The sample contains more than one DNA sequence encoding this CDR3. The data were obtained in a study of blood T cell repertoires in COVID-19. On the study more broadly: The United States, Italy and Spain supplied acute and convalescent COVID-19 samples. T cells, B-cell-depleted T cells, or PBMCs provided the cDNA or gDNA that served as material.

The V gene lost 5 bases and the J gene lost 0 bases, with 5 bases spanning the gap. Germline CDR1 is SGHTA and CDR2 is FQGNSA. The length of the CDR3 is 13 residues. Original methodology: Amplification with reference gene primers provided the estimates of nucleated cell counts. Sequencing used immunoSEQ multiplex PCR; TCRdb keeps in-frame clones, though not all of them. V, J and clone size derive from that table, while D and trimming were established from the DNA sequence. The sample records 400,000 to 450,000 clones, approximately 91% being singletons. Seattle patient enrollment occurred during active infection, with longitudinal follow-up thereafter.

The clonotype was recovered from a woman aged 40 to 50 with COVID-19, enrolled during active disease. V and J are TRBV7-2 and TRBJ2-1; no reliable D call. The material sequenced was peripheral blood. In nucleotides, the CDR3 is TGTGCCAGCAGCCCGAGCTCCTACAATGAGCAGTTCTTC. Translating gives CASSPSSYNEQFF.